This TCR beta chain emerged from a study of OX40 agonist ivuxolimab in advanced cancers. Background on the study: Participants averaged about 60 years of age (range about 23 to 90) and were 82.7% male. Three patients, one with hepatocellular carcinoma and two with cutaneous melanoma, responded partially.

The table came from immunoSEQ multiplex PCR; TCRdb's copy has only in-frame clones and leaves some out. The table has roughly 100,000 clones, 85% to 90% seen once. The germline CDR1 and CDR2 sequences are SGHNT and YYREEE (reference sequence). V lost 4 bases and J 3 bases, leaving 14 bases between the germline ends. This CDR3 is built from 14 residues. Only one count was recorded for this clone. The chain recombines TRBV5-4 with TRBJ2-7, with D hard to call. This TCR derives from an adult with an advanced solid tumor such as melanoma, head and neck, liver or kidney cancer. The sequencing used CD4+ or CD8+ T cells sorted from blood, collected in a trial of the OX40 agonist ivuxolimab. The CDR3 reads CASSADRLNYEQYF. CDR3 DNA sequence: TGTGCCAGCAGCGCCGATCGGCTAAACTACGAGCAGTACTTC.